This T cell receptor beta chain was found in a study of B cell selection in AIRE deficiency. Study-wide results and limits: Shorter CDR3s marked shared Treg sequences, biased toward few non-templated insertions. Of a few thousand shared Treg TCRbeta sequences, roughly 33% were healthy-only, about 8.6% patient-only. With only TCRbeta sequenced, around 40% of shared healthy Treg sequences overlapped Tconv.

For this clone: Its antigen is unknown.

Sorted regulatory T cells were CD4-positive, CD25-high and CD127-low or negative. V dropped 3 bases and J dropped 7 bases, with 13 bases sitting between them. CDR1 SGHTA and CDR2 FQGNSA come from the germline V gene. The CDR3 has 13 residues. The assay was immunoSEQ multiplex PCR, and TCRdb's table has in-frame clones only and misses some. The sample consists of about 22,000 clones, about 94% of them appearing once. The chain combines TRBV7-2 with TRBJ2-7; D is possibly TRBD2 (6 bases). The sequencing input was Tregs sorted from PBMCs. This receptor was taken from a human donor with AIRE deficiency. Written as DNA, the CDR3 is TGTGCCAGCAGCTTGATAGGGAGGCGTGAGCAGTACTTC. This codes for CASSLIGRREQYF. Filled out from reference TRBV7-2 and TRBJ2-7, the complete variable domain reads GAGVSQSPSNKVTEKGKDVELRCDPISGHTALYWYRQSLGQGLEFLIYFQGNSAPDKSGLPSDRFSAERTGGSVSTLTIQRTQQEDSAVYLCASSLIGRREQYFGPGTRLTVT.